Following are 5 T cell receptor beta chains from one sample sequenced in a study of T cell changes during pregnancy in multiple sclerosis. The method was immunoSEQ multiplex PCR; TCRdb's version includes in-frame clones alone and lacks a portion of them. The sample lists about 54,000 clones; about 91% were seen once. Here the sequenced sample was peripheral blood, taken after pregnancy. The receptors shown here come from a female donor in good health, enrolled as a control in a pregnancy study.

The rearrangement joins TRBV13 to TRBJ1-2, with 10 bases fitting TRBD1. CDR1 PRHDT and CDR2 FYEKMQ come from the germline V gene (reference sequence). V dropped 3 bases and J dropped 3; count of bases not matched to a gene: 1. The CDR3 contains 14 residues. CDR3 nucleotide sequence: TGTGCCAGCAGCTTGGGGACAGGGGACTATGGCTACACCTTC. This sequence encodes CASSLGTGDYGYTF. The full variable domain, completed using reference TRBV13 and TRBJ1-2, is AAGVIQSPRHLIKEKRETATLKCYPIPRHDTVYWYQQGPGQDPQFLISFYEKMQSDKGSIPDRFSAQQFSDYHSELNMSSLELGDSALYFCASSLGTGDYGYTFGSGTRLTVV.

The chain links TRBV15 to TRBJ2-5; possible D gene TRBD1, 6 bases. This CDR3 spans 16 amino acids. Looked up from germline, CDR1 is LNHNV and CDR2 is YYDKDF (reference sequence). Trimming took off 3 bases at V and 5 bases at J, with 19 bases between the two ends. For the CDR3, the DNA is TGTGCCACCAGCAGCGTTGCATCGGGACAATGGGAGACCCAGTACTTC. Its protein product is CATSSVASGQWETQYF.

This rearrangement joins TRBV6-5 to TRBJ2-1; no clear D. Looked up from germline, CDR1 is MNHEY and CDR2 is SVGAGI. V lost 0 bases and J 3 bases, leaving 12 bases between the germline ends. This CDR3 spans 16 amino acids. This chain's CDR3 is CASSYSIAPFYNEQFF. The CDR3 nucleotides read TGTGCCAGCAGTTACTCTATAGCCCCGTTCTACAATGAGCAGTTCTTC.

The chain links TRBV30 to TRBJ1-2; D uncertain. Germline V gives CDR1 GTSNPN, CDR2 SVGIG (reference sequence). The V and J ends lost 5 bases and 0 bases respectively, with 10 bases between them. This CDR3 spans 13 amino acids. CDR3 loop: CAWGRPANYGYTF. The CDR3 DNA sequence: TGTGCCTGGGGGAGGCCGGCTAACTATGGCTACACCTTC.

The rearrangement uses TRBV7-9 and TRBJ2-7; maybe TRBD1 (6 bases). The germline V gene encodes CDR1 SEHNR and CDR2 FQNEAQ (reference sequence). V gave up 4 bases and J gave up 2 bases, with 18 bases separating them. The CDR3 sequence is 16 residues long. The CDR3 spells CASSSDSGTLPYEQYF. As DNA, the CDR3 is TGTGCCAGCAGCTCGGATTCCGGGACATTGCCCTACGAGCAGTACTTC.